The next 14 T cell receptor beta chains were all read from a single sample in a study of post-analysis software for immune sequencing data (dated by TCRdb to between 2014 and 2016). Antigens of these TCRs are unknown. General findings and caveats noted by the study authors: Patients showed significantly higher frequencies than controls for 4 or 5 TRBV segments, among them TRBV5-6, TRBV5-1 and TRBV20-1.

Libraries were built with PCR. Sequencing instrument: Illumina HiSeq 2500. To reduce PCR and sequencing biases, unique molecular identifiers were built into the TCR beta cDNA libraries. Clones were called with MiXCR by TCRdb after fastp trimmed the public reads at Q25, and only in-frame beta chains were retained. All rows with the same CDR3 protein become a single entry with the most common DNA and genes. The table for this sample lists some 690,000 distinct CDR3 sequences; approximately 60% of them were counted only once. Approximately 11% of the sample belongs to the ten largest clones. Sequencing was carried out using blood. Source of these receptors: a girl aged 2-10 years with multiple sclerosis.

The V and J genes are TRBV11-2 and TRBJ2-7; 9 positions agree with TRBD1. Germline V gives CDR1 SGHAT, CDR2 FQNNGV. The CDR3 loop spans 17 amino acids. Germline trimming cut 1 base from V and 3 bases from J; bases unmatched to any gene: 10. CDR3 DNA sequence: TGTGCCAGCAGCTTAGGTAGCCTTTGGGACAGGGACTACGAGCAGTACTTC. Its protein product is CASSLGSLWDRDYEQYF.

V usage is TRBV21-1 and J usage is TRBJ2-5; the table's D call, TRBD1, has no DNA check behind it. Judging by the DNA end, TRBJ2-7 fits better; the J call may be wrong. TRBV21-1 is a known pseudogene. The CDR3 runs to 14 residues. The CDR3 DNA is TGTGCCAGCAGTCGGACAGGGTCGATCGACGAGCAGTACTTC. Its translation is CASSRTGSIDEQYF.

The V gene is TRBV7-8, the J gene TRBJ2-7, with D perhaps given as TRBD1 or TRBD2 (6 bases each). The CDR3 spans 13 residues. The V and J ends lost 5 bases and 6 bases respectively, with 14 bases between them. Germline V gene sequence: CDR1 SGHVS, CDR2 FQNEAQ. The CDR3 loop reads CASSPTRGVEQYF. The CDR3 DNA follows: TGTGCCAGCAGCCCAACGAGGGGGGTCGAGCAGTACTTC.

The rearrangement uses TRBV4-1 and TRBJ2-7; 7 nucleotides align to TRBD2. With 2 bases clipped from V and 3 bases from J, the junction kept 1 base outside the gene matches. The CDR3 runs to 13 residues. Per the germline V gene, CDR1 is MGHRA and CDR2 is YSYEKL. The CDR3 DNA follows: TGCGCCAGCAGCCAACGGGAGGACTACGAGCAGTACTTC. The encoded protein is CASSQREDYEQYF.

The chain links TRBV20-1 to TRBJ1-5; tentatively, D is TRBD1 (5 bases). This CDR3 is 16 amino acids long. Germline values: CDR1 DFQATT, CDR2 SNEGSKA (reference sequence). V shed 3 bases and J shed 2 bases, with 17 bases lying between them. The CDR3 DNA follows: TGCAGTGCTAGCAAATCAGGGTTCTGGGGCAATCAGCCCCAGCATTTT. This encodes CSASKSGFWGNQPQHF.

The rearrangement links TRBV5-6 to TRBJ2-5; tentatively, D is TRBD1 (6 bases). This CDR3 contains 18 residues. Germline V lookup: CDR1 SGHDT, CDR2 YYEEEE. Trimming stripped 4 bases from V and 3 bases from J, with 25 bases between. As DNA, the CDR3 is TGTGCCAGCAGCCCGATCGACAGGACGGTAAGCGTGGAAGAGACCCAGTACTTC. Protein product: CASSPIDRTVSVEETQYF. Full variable domain (outside the CDR3, taken from reference TRBV5-6 and TRBJ2-5): DAGVTQSPTHLIKTRGQQVTLRCSPKSGHDTVSWYQQALGQGPQFIFQYYEEEERQRGNFPDRFSGHQFPNYSSELNVNALLLGDSALYLCASSPIDRTVSVEETQYFGPGTRLLVL.

A few counts support this clonotype. This sequence joins TRBV5-1 and TRBJ2-1, with 8 bases lining up with TRBD1. Germline V lookup: CDR1 SGHRS, CDR2 YFSETQ. This CDR3 has 13 residues. Trimming at V came to 4 bases and at J to 6 bases, leaving 3 bases not matched to a gene. This CDR3 is CASSPDRGNEQFF. The DNA for the CDR3 is TGCGCCAGCAGCCCCGACAGGGGCAATGAGCAGTTCTTC.

J is TRBJ2-7 and V is TRBV7-9; D not resolved. V lost 5 bases and J 10 bases, leaving 21 bases between the germline ends. The germline V gene has CDR1 SEHNR and CDR2 FQNEAQ (reference sequence). The CDR3 has 14 residues. The CDR3 DNA reads TGTGCCAGCAGCCCAGAGTTGCCCGCCGAGACCCAGTACGTC. It translates to CASSPELPAETQYV.

V gene TRBV6-2 or TRBV6-3 combines with J gene TRBJ2-5; TRBD1 matches 8 bases. The V gene end was trimmed by 5 bases and the J gene end by 5 bases; junction bases not matched to a gene: 7. The CDR3 is 14 residues long. The germline CDR1 and CDR2 sequences are MNHEY and SVGEGT. Written as DNA, the CDR3 is TGTGCCAGCAGTCAACAGGGGGGCCCTGAGACCCAGTACTTC. Its protein product is CASSQQGGPETQYF.

The table lists this clonotype with a few counts. The rearrangement links TRBV6-2 or TRBV6-3 to TRBJ2-4; D gene ambiguous. This CDR3 has 13 residues. V lost 10 bases to trimming and J lost 6 bases, with 16 bases between them. The germline CDR1 and CDR2 sequences are MNHEY and SVGEGT. This CDR3 reads CATLSSRLNIQYF. CDR3 DNA: TGTGCCACCCTCTCAAGCAGGCTAAACATTCAGTACTTC.

This clonotype was counted only a few times. The chain recombines TRBV6-2 or TRBV6-3 with TRBJ2-5, with D unresolved. Trimming took off 0 bases at V and 2 bases at J, with 7 bases between the two ends. Germline V lookup: CDR1 MNHEY, CDR2 SVGEGT. There are 14 residues in the CDR3. The CDR3 coding sequence is TGTGCCAGCAGTTACTCGGCGGTGCAAGAGACCCAGTACTTC. Amino acid sequence: CASSYSAVQETQYF.

For the CDR3, the DNA is TGCAGTGCGAGACCGGGACAGATTAATGAAAAACTGTTTTTT. Translating gives CSARPGQINEKLFF. The chain has TRBV20-1 and TRBJ1-4; 7 nucleotides align to TRBD1. The CDR3 covers 14 residues. Germline CDR1 reads DFQATT; CDR2 reads SNEGSKA (reference sequence). V lost 6 bases and J lost 4; bases outside the gene matches: 8.

A few counts support this clonotype. CDR3 sequence: CAINWVGNTF. CDR3 coding DNA: TGCGCCATTAACTGGGTCGGCAACACCTTC. The rearrangement joins TRBV10-1 to TRBJ1-2; the D is unclear. The V gene lost 10 bases and the J gene lost 12 bases, with 15 bases spanning the gap. The CDR3 has 10 amino acids. Per the germline V gene, CDR1 is WNHNN and CDR2 is SYGVQD (reference sequence).

The CDR3 loop is CASSYWKSGETQYF. CDR3 coding DNA: TGTGCCAGCAGTTACTGGAAGTCGGGGGAGACCCAGTACTTC. The chain recombines TRBV6-6 with TRBJ2-7, with a possible D match to TRBD2 (5 bases). The J call is doubtful: the DNA matches TRBJ2-5 better. Germline CDR1 is MNHNY and CDR2 is SVGAGI (reference sequence). The length of the CDR3 is 14 residues.